The source of this T cell receptor beta chain is a study of cytomegalovirus exposure and HLA in healthy donors (dated by TCRdb to about 2017). As for the study more broadly: The 550 to 750 repertoires of the first cohort and the 110 or so validation repertoires were produced on the same platform, according to a later analysis. The aim of the study was to test whether cataloging public T cell receptors could identify signatures of past pathogen exposure. A separate validation cohort of roughly 130 different subjects was used in addition to the roughly 670-subject first cohort. High-throughput TCR immunosequencing, statistical association of individual TCRs with disease status, and machine learning were combined to predict cytomegalovirus infection status.

Receptors were amplified or captured by the immunoSEQ multiplex PCR assay. In the paper's pipeline: A statistical classification framework was developed to diagnose cytomegalovirus status using the catalog of TCR beta chain sequences. The immuneACCESS repertoire file appears here via TCRdb, limited to in-frame rearrangements. These files lack a portion of the clones; in checked studies, under half of the deficit traces to unresolved V genes, and the cause of the others is not known. For V, J and clone size, that table is used; D and trimming come from the DNA. The sample table shows about 250,000 clones, and about 90% are seen once. In total, the top ten clones hold 12% of the sample. Overall study results and their limits: Three of the identified cytomegalovirus-associated TCR beta chains were confirmed in vitro to be specific for cytomegalovirus antigens. The classifier was reported to diagnose cytomegalovirus status with high specificity and sensitivity in both the original and validation cohorts. In a later analysis, TCRs clustered in the first cohort were found to also tend to co-occur in the 110 or so validation repertoires, with 94% of cluster scores above 0. A later analysis had no HLA typing for the validation cohort, so co-occurrence there was scored across all 130 or so repertoires. The authors suggested that the approach could potentially be extended to other disease states and immunological phenotypes. Most TCR sequences were seen in very few donors, while some public TCRs were found in many individuals. In the study, around 150 TCR beta chains were listed as associated with cytomegalovirus.

Comment on this clone: This clone's antigen is unknown. Base qualities are not at hand, and no much larger clone is one base apart.

CDR1 and CDR2, per the germline V gene, are SGHTA and FQGNSA. V lost 1 base and J lost 9 bases; the stretch between them is 13 bases long. The CDR3, from cysteine to phenylalanine, totals 13 residues. Only the CDR3 DNA stays, 39 bases, in frame from base 1. The donors were included in the validation cohort of 120 subjects, a group kept apart from the roughly 610-subject first cohort. This chain is built from TRBV7-2 and TRBJ2-7, with the D gene not clear enough to name. The receptor comes from a man between 18 and 29 years old in good health and CMV-seropositive. Input material: PBMCs. The CDR3 amino acid sequence is: CASSLDLWAWQYF. The sequenced DNA: TGTGCCAGCAGCTTAGATTTGTGGGCGTGGCAGTACTTC.